Each of the 9 T cell receptor beta chains below was sequenced from the same sample in a study of T-cell memory formation after mild COVID-19. Using its own MiXCR run on the 5' RACE reads, TCRdb lists one record per CDR3 protein. The profile shows over 60,000 distinct CDR3 sequences, 16% of them singletons. Sequenced sample: PBMCs or a T cell subset sorted from them (not recorded which). The receptors were gathered from an adult woman who had mild COVID-19 (a few samples of this study predate the infection). Cell type and time point are not known.

The V and J genes are TRBV29-1 and TRBJ2-5; tentative D call: TRBD2 (6 bases). Trimming pared 2 bases from V and 7 bases from J, leaving 20 bases between. Per the germline V gene, CDR1 is SQVTM and CDR2 is ANQGSEA. The CDR3 has 15 amino acids. CDR3 residues: CSVEPRASPEGTQYF. In nucleotides, the CDR3 is TGCAGCGTTGAACCCCGGGCCTCCCCGGAGGGGACCCAGTACTTC.

In its sample, this clonotype was seen a few times. This chain uses TRBV7-9 with TRBJ2-7, with TRBD2 identical over 8 bases. Germline CDR1 is SEHNR and CDR2 is FQNEAQ (reference sequence). J lost 3 bases, V lost 5 bases, and 9 bases had no gene match. The CDR3 has 15 amino acids. The CDR3 sequence is CASSAGLAFDYEQYF. In DNA form, the CDR3 reads TGTGCCAGCAGCGCCGGACTAGCCTTTGACTACGAGCAGTACTTC.

This chain links TRBV30 with TRBJ1-1; D gene unclear. V was shortened by 2 bases and J by 7 bases, with 11 bases between the two germline ends. The length of the CDR3 is 12 residues. Germline V gives CDR1 GTSNPN, CDR2 SVGIG (reference sequence). The chain's CDR3 is CAWSLGIDEAFF. The CDR3 coding sequence is TGTGCCTGGAGTTTAGGGATCGATGAAGCTTTCTTT.

The V gene is TRBV11-3, the J gene TRBJ2-3; 16 bases are shared with TRBD2. This CDR3 comprises 19 residues. Trimming cost V 5 bases and J 2 bases; bases outside gene matches: 10. CDR1 is SGHNT and CDR2 is YENEEA in the germline V gene. In DNA form, the CDR3 reads TGTGCCAGCAGCCTAAAGGGACTAGCGGGAGGGCCCAACACAGATACGCAGTATTTT. This sequence encodes CASSLKGLAGGPNTDTQYF.

V usage is TRBV29-1 and J usage is TRBJ2-5, with D perhaps matching TRBD2 (5 bases). The CDR3 covers 15 residues. CDR1 and CDR2 from the germline V gene are SQVTM and ANQGSEA. V gave up 1 base and J gave up 7 bases, with 19 bases separating them. The CDR3 sequence: CSVEGAASWSLTQYF. The CDR3 nucleotides are TGCAGCGTTGAAGGGGCGGCTAGCTGGTCGTTGACCCAGTACTTC.

The sample holds many counts of this clonotype. The chain carries TRBV20-1 and TRBJ2-1; perhaps TRBD2 as D (5 bases). Trimming cost V 5 bases and J 5 bases, with 16 bases left between them. This CDR3 spans 14 amino acids. CDR1 and CDR2 from the germline V gene are DFQATT and SNEGSKA (reference sequence). The CDR3 DNA sequence: TGCAGTGCTGGGTATACTAGTACCCACAATGAGCAGTTCTTC. The encoded protein is CSAGYTSTHNEQFF.

The rearrangement links TRBV5-1 to TRBJ2-3; 9 bases agree with TRBD1. The CDR3 runs to 16 residues. The J segment lost 3 bases and the V segment lost 6 bases, leaving 11 bases of the junction unmatched. CDR1 is SGHRS, CDR2 YFSETQ, per germline. CDR3 in DNA: TGCGCCAGCAATCCCTACGGGACAGGGACGACAGATACGCAGTATTTT. Its translation is CASNPYGTGTTDTQYF.

This clonotype has a handful of counts. The rearrangement uses TRBV12-3 or TRBV12-4 and TRBJ2-1; tentative D call: TRBD2 (6 bases). The CDR3 length is 15 residues. Trimming shortened V by 5 bases and J by 4 bases, and 15 bases separated the two germline ends. This chain's CDR3 is CASSGGVYLYNEQFF. The CDR3 region has the DNA TGTGCCAGCAGTGGAGGGGTATACCTTTACAATGAGCAGTTCTTC.

A few counts support this clonotype. The chain joins TRBV4-2 to TRBJ2-7; possibly TRBD1 for D (7 bases). Germline CDR1 is LGHNA and CDR2 is YNFKEQ. This CDR3 has 19 residues. Trimming removed 0 bases at V and 7 bases at J, with 28 bases between. CDR3 sequence reads: CASSQDHRGPTGTYGEQYF. In DNA form, the CDR3 reads TGTGCCAGCAGCCAAGATCACCGGGGACCGACAGGGACTTATGGGGAGCAGTACTTC.